The 17 T cell receptor beta chains below all came from one sample that was sequenced in a study of Ad26.COV2.S vaccination and SARS-CoV-2 variants. Sequenced by immunoSEQ multiplex PCR; TCRdb stores in-frame clones only, minus some. The profile shows roughly 100,000 clones, 80% of them singletons. The starting material was peripheral blood, obtained after recovery from COVID-19. The receptors stem from a human donor who had recovered from COVID-19.

V and J are TRBV28 and TRBJ1-1; weak D call: TRBD1 (5 bases). V was shortened by 5 bases and J by 6 bases, with 22 bases between the two germline ends. CDR3 length: 16 residues. Looked up from germline, CDR1 is MDHEN and CDR2 is SYDVKM. DNA for the CDR3: TGTGCCAGCAGTCTAACCCTACCGGGACGAGGGTCTGAAGCTTTCTTT. Its protein is CASSLTLPGRGSEAFF.

The chain links TRBV5-4 to TRBJ2-7, with no clear D. This CDR3 has 15 residues. Between the trimmed V and J ends, which lost 0 bases and 0 bases, there was a span of 10 bases. CDR1 and CDR2 (germline): SGHNT, YYREEE (reference sequence). CDR3 DNA sequence: TGTGCCAGCAGCTTGGGGGCAGCCAGCTCCTACGAGCAGTACTTC. Protein: CASSLGAASSYEQYF.

This chain connects TRBV7-2 to TRBJ2-5; a weak D match, TRBD2 (6 bases). With 2 bases removed from V and 4 bases from J, the gap between germline ends came to 20 bases. The CDR3 runs to 17 residues. The germline CDR1 and CDR2 sequences are SGHTA and FQGNSA. The CDR3 DNA follows: TGTGCCAGCAGCTTACTACCTCCGCCTAGCGTTGGAGAGACCCAGTACTTC. Its protein is CASSLLPPPSVGETQYF.

This chain links TRBV4-1 with TRBJ2-1, with a weak D call TRBD2 (5 bases). Per germline, CDR1 MGHRA and CDR2 YSYEKL. The CDR3 runs 17 residues. The ends were cut back, 1 base at V and 9 bases at J, with 22 bases in the middle. The CDR3 DNA sequence: TGCGCCAGCAGCCAAGGGACCCGGGCTGCCACTAGGCGTGAGCAGTTCTTC. Its translation is CASSQGTRAATRREQFF.

V is TRBV12-5 and J is TRBJ2-5, with D perhaps TRBD2 (5 bases). The V end lost 0 bases, the J end lost 1 base, and 6 bases lay between the germline ends. Germline loops: CDR1 LGHNT, CDR2 FRNRAP. This CDR3 is built from 14 residues. CDR3 protein: CASGLVRGQETQYF. CDR3 bases: TGTGCTAGTGGTTTGGTACGGGGCCAAGAGACCCAGTACTTC.

This rearrangement joins TRBV2 to TRBJ2-2; D ambiguous. This CDR3 region has 13 residues. The V gene's germline CDR1 is SNHLY and CDR2 FYNNEI. V shed 6 bases and J shed 4 bases, with 9 bases lying between them. The CDR3 loop reads CASSPRITGELFF. The CDR3 nucleotides are TGTGCCAGCAGCCCCCGGATCACCGGGGAGCTGTTTTTT.

As DNA, the CDR3 is TGTGCCTGGAGCCTTACGGGACAGGGATCCTACGAGCAGTACTTC. Residues: CAWSLTGQGSYEQYF. J is TRBJ2-7 and V is TRBV30; 9 bases are shared with TRBD1. This CDR3 contains 15 residues. V was pared by 3 bases and J by 1 base, with 7 bases of the junction left unmatched. CDR1 GTSNPN and CDR2 SVGIG come from the germline V gene (reference sequence). Using reference TRBV30 and TRBJ2-7 for the parts outside the CDR3, the full variable domain is SQTIHQWPATLVQPVGSPLSLECTVEGTSNPNLYWYRQAAGRGLQLLFYSVGIGQISSEVPQNLSASRPQDRQFILSSKKLLLSDSGFYLCAWSLTGQGSYEQYFGPGTRLTVT.

This chain uses TRBV9 with TRBJ1-6; possible D gene TRBD1, 5 bases. CDR1 SGDLS and CDR2 YYNGEE come from the germline V gene. V lost 0 bases and J 7 bases, leaving 11 bases between the germline ends. This CDR3 is built from 15 residues. The CDR3 nucleotides read TGTGCCAGCAGCGTAGCTCCAGGGATAAATTCACCCCTCCACTTT. Translation gives CASSVAPGINSPLHF.

This clone was recorded once. The rearrangement links TRBV7-2 to TRBJ2-1; TRBD1 is a possible D gene (6 bases). The CDR3 contains 14 residues. Germline V gene lookup returns CDR1 SGHTA and CDR2 FQGNSA. Trimming removed 6 bases at V and 1 base at J, with 10 bases between. CDR3 DNA: TGTGCCAGCAGTCGGGACACATCCTACAATGAGCAGTTCTTC. This gives the protein CASSRDTSYNEQFF.

Notes on this clone: One junction end does not reproduce the germline sequence, and a read error may be involved. The CDR3 DNA is TGTGCCAGCAGCTTACTAGCGTCGGCTCGCTACATCACAAATACGCAGTATTTT. This encodes CASSLLASARYITNTQYF. The V call is TRBV7-9, the J call TRBJ2-3; TRBD2 might be the D (6 bases). CDR3 length: 18 amino acids. Germline CDR1 SEHNR, CDR2 FQNEAQ (reference sequence).

The V and J genes are TRBV28 and TRBJ1-2; no clear D. Germline lookup yields CDR1 MDHEN and CDR2 SYDVKM. Trimming shortened V by 3 bases and J by 3 bases, and 5 bases separated the two germline ends. The CDR3 length is 12 residues. CDR3 in DNA: TGTGCCAGCAGTTTCCAGGACTATGGCTACACCTTC. Translation gives CASSFQDYGYTF.

This chain uses TRBV30 with TRBJ2-1; 10 bases map to TRBD2. The CDR3 extends over 16 amino acids. Germline CDR1 GTSNPN, CDR2 SVGIG (reference sequence). The V segment lost 2 bases and the J segment 2 bases; nucleotides outside the gene matches: 6. The CDR3 bases are TGTGCCTGGAGTAGCCAAGCGGGGGGGGCCTACAATGAGCAGTTCTTC. This sequence encodes CAWSSQAGGAYNEQFF.

The chain joins TRBV2 to TRBJ2-3, with D maybe TRBD1 (6 bases). Germline CDR1 and CDR2: SNHLY and FYNNEI. The CDR3 is made up of 11 amino acids. V dropped 4 bases and J dropped 11 bases, with 10 bases sitting between them. CDR3 coding DNA: TGTGCCAGCAGTGTGGGGGCTGGGCAGTATTTT. The encoded protein is CASSVGAGQYF.

The chain has TRBV6-4 and TRBJ2-1; tentative D call: TRBD1 (5 bases). Trimming removed 6 bases from V and 5 bases from J, with 17 bases in between. CDR3 size: 15 residues. From germline, CDR1 is MRHNA and CDR2 SNTAGT. The chain's CDR3 is CASSEQARINNEQFF. The DNA of the CDR3 is TGTGCCAGCAGCGAACAGGCTAGGATAAACAATGAGCAGTTCTTC.

V usage is TRBV5-4 and J usage is TRBJ2-7; TRBD2 matches at 8 bases. Trimming at V came to 6 bases and at J to 0 bases, leaving 8 bases not matched to a gene. Per germline, CDR1 SGHNT and CDR2 YYREEE (reference sequence). The CDR3 spans 15 residues. CDR3 sequence: CASNPGGTSSYEQYF. The DNA of the CDR3 is TGTGCCAGCAACCCGGGGGGGACAAGCTCCTACGAGCAGTACTTC.

This clone was detected only a few times. The chain joins TRBV5-1 to TRBJ2-6; D perhaps matches TRBD2 (6 bases). V was trimmed by 0 bases and J by 4 bases, leaving 8 bases between them. The germline gives CDR1 SGHRS, CDR2 YFSETQ. This CDR3 spans 15 amino acids. CDR3 amino acids: CASSLGDLGANVLTF. CDR3 nucleotide sequence: TGCGCCAGCAGCTTGGGGGACTTGGGGGCCAACGTCCTGACTTTC.

Only one count was recorded for this clone. The rearrangement links TRBV6-5 to TRBJ1-2, with 10 bases fitting TRBD1. In germline, CDR1 is MNHEY, CDR2 SVGAGI. Losses at the gene ends were 4 bases for V and 3 bases for J; bases not matched to a gene: 2. The CDR3 is 14 amino acids. The CDR3 spells CASSFGTGDYGYTF. The DNA for the CDR3 is TGTGCCAGCAGTTTCGGGACAGGGGACTATGGCTACACCTTC.